The rows below give T cell receptor beta chains drawn from one sample of a study of breast tumors, draining lymph nodes, adjacent tissues. TCRdb ran MiXCR on the multiplex PCR reads and lists one entry per CDR3 protein. Found here are about 130,000 distinct CDR3 sequences, 21% of them singletons; the top ten hold 2.2%. The sequenced sample consisted of axillary lymph node tissue. These receptors were taken from a female donor with breast cancer. Some clones in this sample may be carry-over from other donors' samples. The conserved cysteine and the conserved F or W are not part of the CDR3 here. Rows may omit the clone size; those that give it use once, few, many or a size class.

clone size	V gene	CDR3 protein
many	TRBV15	ATSRGGTSGRTYEQY
many	TRBV6-2/TRBV6-3	ASSPSPGQGARGYT
-	TRBV10-3	AISGTGDNQPQH
many	TRBV7-2	ASRHRSSGNTIY
many	TRBV5-8	ASSPRDSSEQY
many	TRBV7-8	ASRASGSGADTQY
many	TRBV7-2	ASSLASTRPSSYEQY
many	TRBV7-9	ASSLVGLEPNEQF
many	TRBV4-1	ASSVQNTGELF
few	TRBV2	ASSELAGSSTDTQY
many	TRBV10-3	AISASEQNVYEQY
many	TRBV5-8	ASSFYLTDTQY
many	TRBV12-3/TRBV12-4	ASSLARNYGYT
many	TRBV19	ASSKLGQVSGNTIY
few	TRBV3-1	ASSPETGQPQH
many	TRBV5-1	ASSTPPSYEQY
many	TRBV20-1	SANRRSGGTSYEQY
many	TRBV27	ASSSLAGGGSEQY
many	TRBV5-5	ASSTGPGTSSHEQY
many	TRBV7-3	ASSLGLAGSYNEQF
many	TRBV9	ASSVGGNSPLH
many	TRBV19	ASSPPPLQTSGNTIY
many	TRBV29-1	SVSQGYGYT
many	TRBV14	ASSPDIIGELF
many	TRBV7-2	ASSLLAGGNNEQF
many	TRBV7-9	ASSARTSGSSSYEQY
many	TRBV18	ASSPPGSSGNTIY
-	TRBV6-1	ASRYRGYSDQPQH
-	TRBV30	AWSVGRRGTGASTVAYGYT
many	TRBV7-9	ASTVTSYNEQF
many	TRBV5-6	ASSLSPGTDTQY
many	TRBV2	ASNPDRGGNEQF
many	TRBV12-3/TRBV12-4	ASSWRRDFYNEQF
many	TRBV5-1	ASGPQGLTDTQY
many	TRBV24-1	ATSDFQETDTQY
-	TRBV27	ASSFRTGYGYT
many	TRBV20-1	SASPGQAVLAGVYEQY
many	TRBV7-6	ASSTRDGSGNTIY
many	TRBV11-2	ASSLGAGQNYEQY
-	TRBV11-2	ASSLSNHNEQL
many	TRBV6-2/TRBV6-3	ASSYELASYEQY
-	TRBV19	ASSILKGEGRNQPQH
many	TRBV7-8	ASSLRGGGQPQH
few	TRBV10-2	ASRGMEGEETQY
many	TRBV2	ASSEFRDEREF
-	TRBV3-1	ASSQADTNIQY
many	TRBV28	ASRTTGRYEQY
many	TRBV9	ASSVGDSRTHEQY